Shown below are 32 T cell receptor beta chains from a single sample sequenced in a study of CD8+CD57+ T cells in acquired aplastic anemia. Patients chosen for sequencing had CD8+CD57+ cells that had expanded, as shown by flow cytometry. The use of genomic DNA as template underpinned the TCR beta VDJ and CDR3 profiling. From the reads, TCRdb called clonotypes with MiXCR, one entry per CDR3 protein. The sample has around 250,000 distinct CDR3 sequences; 70% to 85% are singletons. Material for sequencing was sorted CD4+, CD8+, or CD8+CD57+ T cells (not recorded which) from PBMCs. The receptors originated from a human donor with aplastic anemia.

The V and J genes are TRBV9 and TRBJ1-1; TRBD1 matches 7 bases. Trimming at V came to 0 bases and at J to 13 bases, leaving 15 bases not matched to a gene. The CDR3 sequence is 15 residues long. The V gene's germline CDR1 is SGDLS and CDR2 YYNGEE. The CDR3 DNA reads as TGTGCCAGCAGCGTAGGGGGACAGAGCACAGGTACGCATTTCTTT. Translated: CASSVGGQSTGTHFF. Supplemented by reference TRBV9 and TRBJ1-1, the full variable domain reads DSGVTQTPKHLITATGQRVTLRCSPRSGDLSVYWYQQSLDQGLQFLIQYYNGEERAKGNILERFSAQQFPDLHSELNLSSLELGDSALYFCASSVGGQSTGTHFFGQGTRLTVV.

This sequence joins TRBV10-3 and TRBJ2-7; 14 nucleotides agree with TRBD2. Trimming removed 6 bases from V and 0 bases from J; junction bases left unmatched: 4. The length of the CDR3 is 16 residues. Per the germline V gene, CDR1 is ENHRY and CDR2 is SYGVKD. The CDR3 DNA is TGTGCCATCAGGGGGACTAGCGGGAGTCCCTCCTACGAGCAGTACGTC. This codes for CAIRGTSGSPSYEQYV.

Note on this clonotype: The CDR3 carries no conserved terminal phenylalanine or tryptophan, so it likely arises from a read error. The DNA is omitted, as the CDR3 cannot be located on it reliably, and the CDR3 follows TCRdb's listing. V is TRBV15 and J is TRBJ2-6. Germline values: CDR1 LNHNV, CDR2 YYDKDF (reference sequence). The CDR3 is 16 residues long, counting both termini. CDR3: CATSLAPTYGATVSPV.

Comments on this clonotype: Sequence at one end of the junction differs from germline and may be a read error. V is TRBV19 and J is TRBJ1-4; possible D gene TRBD1, 6 bases. Germline CDR1 is LNHDA and CDR2 is SQIVND (reference sequence). The CDR3 contains 15 residues. CDR3 in amino acids: CASSIARTAYNKQFF. CDR3 bases: TGTGCCAGTAGTATAGCTAGGACAGCCTACAATAAGCAGTTCTTT.

The J gene is TRBJ2-5, the V gene TRBV7-9; perhaps D is TRBD1 or TRBD2 (5 bases each). CDR1 is SEHNR and CDR2 is FQNEAQ in the germline V gene (reference sequence). V lost 11 bases to trimming and J lost 14 bases, with 30 bases between them. The CDR3 is 14 residues long. The CDR3 loop is CAGHGARETQYHYF. CDR3 in DNA: TGTGCCGGACACGGAGCCAGGGAGACCCAGTACCACTACTTC.

In this sample, this clonotype turned up many times. The rearrangement uses TRBV18 and TRBJ1-5; D remains ambiguous. The germline V gene encodes CDR1 KGHSH and CDR2 LQKENI. The CDR3 is 17 amino acids. V was pared by 2 bases and J by 4 bases, with 18 bases between. CDR3 sequence: CASSPDFATATNQPQHF. CDR3 nucleotide sequence: TGTGCCAGCTCACCAGACTTCGCGACCGCAACAAATCAGCCCCAGCATTTT.

The chain is built from TRBV7-2 and TRBJ1-6; maybe TRBD1 (5 bases). The germline V gene has CDR1 SGHTA and CDR2 FQGNSA. Trimming cost V 3 bases and J 16 bases, with 25 bases left between them. CDR3 length: 16 residues. CDR3 sequence: CASSLGEGGYKPSLHF. The CDR3 DNA sequence: TGTGCCAGCAGCTTGGGGGAGGGCGGCTATAAGCCGTCTCTCCACTTT.

This rearrangement joins TRBV7-3 to TRBJ2-7; D perhaps matches TRBD2 (6 bases). Germline V lookup: CDR1 SGHTA, CDR2 FQGTGA. The CDR3 loop spans 18 amino acids. V lost 4 bases to trimming and J lost 4 bases, with 26 bases between them. DNA of the CDR3: TGTGCCAGCAGCTCTCGCGGGACTTGGGGAGACACCCAGTACGAGCAGTACGTC. Residues: CASSSRGTWGDTQYEQYV.

The J gene is TRBJ1-2, the V gene TRBV7-9; D perhaps matches TRBD1 (5 bases). Trimming stripped 5 bases from V and 11 bases from J, with 27 bases between. This CDR3 spans 16 amino acids. Germline lookup yields CDR1 SEHNR and CDR2 FQNEAQ (reference sequence). The CDR3 is CASSRTGYGANVLYTF. CDR3 DNA: TGTGCCAGCAGCAGGACGGGTTATGGGGCCAACGTTCTGTACACCTTC.

The V gene is TRBV5-4, the J gene TRBJ2-7, with no clear D. Between the trimmed V and J ends, which lost 2 bases and 3 bases, there was a span of 15 bases. This CDR3 comprises 15 residues. Germline values: CDR1 SGHNT, CDR2 YYREEE (reference sequence). This chain's CDR3 is CASSFPKPLLYEQYF. The CDR3 bases are TGTGCCAGCAGCTTTCCAAAGCCCCTACTCTACGAGCAGTACTTC.

Comment on this clonotype: At one end, the junction sequence differs from germline, possibly due to a read error. The genes are TRBV7-8 and TRBJ2-3; 7 nucleotides line up with TRBD2. Per germline, CDR1 SGHVS and CDR2 FQNEAQ. There are 13 residues in the CDR3. The CDR3 loop reads CASGVAGTHTKYF. DNA for the CDR3: TGTGCCAGCGGGGTAGCGGGCACACATACGAAGTATTTT.

This clonotype has only a few counts. This chain joins TRBV10-3 and TRBJ2-3; D might be TRBD2 (5 bases). Trimming cost V 2 bases and J 0 bases, with 12 bases left between them. The CDR3 has 16 residues. Germline CDR1 is ENHRY and CDR2 is SYGVKD. The CDR3 coding sequence is TGTGCCATCAGTGAGAGGTGGGAGCTAAGCACAGATACGCAGTATTTT. Amino acids: CAISERWELSTDTQYF.

Of note for this clonotype: The junction shows a germline mismatch at one end, possibly a read error. The chain joins TRBV7-9 to TRBJ2-5; D may be TRBD2 (5 bases). The V gene's germline CDR1 is SEHNR and CDR2 FQNEAQ (reference sequence). This CDR3 comprises 14 residues. CDR3 protein: CASSLGPGEQTHGF. In DNA, the CDR3 is TGTGCCAGCAGCTTAGGACCCGGGGAGCAGACTCATGGATTC.

The V call is TRBV5-6, the J call TRBJ1-1; D is uncertain. There are 15 residues in the CDR3. CDR1 and CDR2 from the germline V gene are SGHDT and YYEEEE. V was shortened by 3 bases and J by 1 base, with 13 bases between the two germline ends. The CDR3 DNA follows: TGTGCCAGCAGCTGGGTGGGGAGGGCGAACACTGAAGCTTTCTTT. This sequence encodes CASSWVGRANTEAFF.

CDR3 sequence (DNA): TGTGCCAGCACCCTAGGGACGGGCCCCGCTACGGCCAACCAGTACTTC. It specifies CASTLGTGPATANQYF. This chain joins TRBV7-6 and TRBJ2-7, with D perhaps TRBD1 or TRBD2 (5 bases each). The CDR3 contains 16 residues. V shed 7 bases and J shed 10 bases, with 29 bases lying between them. Germline CDR1 SGHVS, CDR2 FNYEAQ.

Of note for this clonotype: The junction differs from germline at one of its ends, possibly a read error. The chain links TRBV9 to TRBJ2-5; the D gene could be TRBD1 or TRBD2 (7 bases each). Germline V gene sequence: CDR1 SGDLS, CDR2 YYNGEE. The CDR3 is made up of 12 amino acids. The CDR3 here is CAGRGGCETQYF. As DNA, the CDR3 is TGTGCCGGCAGGGGGGGTTGCGAGACCCAGTACTTC.

To note about this clonotype: The CDR3 does not close with the conserved phenylalanine or tryptophan, likely indicating a read error. No DNA is shown, since the ends of the CDR3 on it are uncertain; the CDR3 is the one TCRdb lists. The chain recombines TRBV7-9 with TRBJ2-3; the table's D call TRBD2 went unverified against the DNA. The germline gives CDR1 SEHNR, CDR2 FQNEAQ (reference sequence). The CDR3 spans 14 residues, counting both ends. CDR3 residues: CASSLGRGPDGHYV.

Of note for this clonotype: The junction differs from germline at one of its ends, possibly a read error. The rearrangement joins TRBV2 to TRBJ2-6; weak D call: TRBD2 (6 bases). The CDR3 contains 15 residues. Germline CDR1 reads SNHLY; CDR2 reads FYNNEI. The CDR3 protein is CASSWDSSGANVLTF. CDR3 DNA sequence: TGCGCCAGCAGCTGGGACTCCTCTGGGGCCAACGTCCTGACTTTC.

This clonotype came up a few times. At one boundary the junction diverges from the germline segment, which might be a read error. The chain carries TRBV5-1 and TRBJ2-3, with D possibly being TRBD1 (5 bases). Germline V gene data show CDR1 as SGHRS and CDR2 as YFSETQ. This CDR3 has 15 amino acids. CDR3 amino acids: CASSLVRVGPDTQYF. The CDR3 region has the DNA TGTGCCAGCAGCTTAGTCAGGGTGGGTCCCGATACGCAGTATTTT. The full variable domain, completed using reference TRBV5-1 and TRBJ2-3, is KAGVTQTPRYLIKTRGQQVTLSCSPISGHRSVSWYQQTPGQGLQFLFEYFSETQRNKGNFPGRFSGRQFSNSRSEMNVSTLELGDSALYLCASSLVRVGPDTQYFGPGTRLTVL.

As to this clonotype: The CDR3 end shows no conserved phenylalanine or tryptophan, and so a read error is likely. The limits of the CDR3 on the DNA are not certain, so only TCRdb's listed CDR3 is given. The V gene is TRBV2, the J gene TRBJ2-3; the tabulated D call, TRBD2, remains unverified against the DNA. The CDR3 comprises 14 residues, both ends counted. Germline-derived CDR1 and CDR2 are SNHLY and FYNNEI. CDR3 sequence reads: CASSLGGGHDTLYG.

As regards this clonotype: The CDR3 carries no conserved terminal phenylalanine or tryptophan, so it likely arises from a read error. No DNA is shown, since the ends of the CDR3 on it are uncertain; the CDR3 is the one TCRdb lists. The chain recombines TRBV2 with TRBJ1-6; whether TRBD1, the table's D call, matches the DNA was not checked. Germline CDR1 is SNHLY and CDR2 is FYNNEI. The CDR3 is 16 amino acids in total, end residues counted. CDR3 sequence reads: CASSDGGIDEQLFGPV.

A note on this clonotype: Because it lacks the conserved phenylalanine or tryptophan at the end, this CDR3 is likely a read error. No DNA is shown, since the ends of the CDR3 on it are uncertain; the CDR3 is the one TCRdb lists. The V gene is TRBV7-8, the J gene TRBJ1-5. The CDR3 spans 13 residues, counting both ends. In germline, CDR1 is SGHVS, CDR2 FQNEAQ. The chain's CDR3 is CASSLTGTQPTQY.

A remark on this clonotype: One junction end does not reproduce the germline sequence, and a read error may be involved. The chain uses TRBV7-8 and TRBJ2-5; perhaps TRBD2 as D (7 bases). Germline V CDR1 and CDR2: SGHVS, FQNEAQ. This CDR3 spans 15 amino acids. The CDR3 loop is CASSLGGAPDKTYYF. CDR3 DNA sequence: TGTGCCAGCAGTTTAGGGGGGGCTCCCGATAAGACGTATTACTTC. Complete variable domain (other parts from reference TRBV7-8 and TRBJ2-5): GAGVSQSPRYKVAKRGQDVALRCDPISGHVSLFWYQQALGQGPEFLTYFQNEAQLDKSGLPSDRFFAERPEGSVSTLKIQRTQQEDSAVYLCASSLGGAPDKTYYFGPGTRLLVL.

This chain uses TRBV7-8 with TRBJ1-6; maybe TRBD1 (6 bases). V lost 0 bases and J lost 18, with 18 bases in between. Germline CDR1 reads SGHVS; CDR2 reads FQNEAQ. CDR3 length: 14 residues. The CDR3 here is CASSLAGALYTHHF. The CDR3 bases are TGTGCCAGCAGCTTAGCGGGGGCACTTTATACCCACCACTTT.

This clonotype was counted a single time. The chain links TRBV7-2 to TRBJ2-7, with D unresolved. The CDR3 is made up of 13 amino acids. The germline gives CDR1 SGHTA, CDR2 FQGNSA. Trimming stripped 2 bases from V and 4 bases from J, with 9 bases between. CDR3 DNA: TGTGCCAGCAGCTTATCAATGGGGTACGAGCAGTACTTC. Translation gives CASSLSMGYEQYF.

The rearrangement uses TRBV2 and TRBJ1-6, with 7 bases aligning to TRBD1. Looked up from germline, CDR1 is SNHLY and CDR2 is FYNNEI. Trimming cost V 2 bases and J 5 bases; bases outside gene matches: 3. This CDR3 contains 15 residues. The CDR3 region is CASSERQGDNSPLHF. DNA of the CDR3: TGTGCCAGCAGTGAACGCCAGGGGGATAATTCACCCCTCCACTTT.

The chain carries TRBV11-2 and TRBJ2-7; D is undetermined. The CDR3 loop spans 15 amino acids. Germline loops: CDR1 SGHAT, CDR2 FQNNGV. Trimming took 1 base from V and 3 from J, leaving 13 bases between them. The CDR3 region has the DNA TGTGCCAGCAGCTTAGTGCAGACTCTACTCTACGAGCAGTACTTC. This sequence encodes CASSLVQTLLYEQYF.

This clonotype occurred once. CDR3 in DNA: TGTGCCAGCAGCTTGGGCGTGGGCGGCTATAATCAACCCCTCCACTTT. It yields the protein CASSLGVGGYNQPLHF. The V and J genes are TRBV9 and TRBJ1-6; D is unclear. The ends were cut back, 4 bases at V and 12 bases at J, with 23 bases in the middle. CDR1 is SGDLS, CDR2 YYNGEE, per germline. The CDR3 is made up of 16 amino acids.

With regard to this clonotype: Relative to the germline gene, one junction end is altered; a read error may explain this. V and J are TRBV9 and TRBJ1-1, with D unclear. This CDR3 contains 14 residues. The germline V gene encodes CDR1 SGDLS and CDR2 YYNGEE. The CDR3 nucleotides are TGCGCCAGCAGCGAATGCAGCATTAAGACTGAATCTTTCTTT. This sequence encodes CASSECSIKTESFF.

This chain connects TRBV24-1 to TRBJ2-3; D possibly corresponds to TRBD1 (5 bases). The CDR3 covers 14 residues. V lost 11 bases to trimming and J lost 10 bases, with 24 bases between them. Germline assignment: CDR1 KGHDR and CDR2 SFDVKD. The CDR3 coding sequence is TGTGCCAGCAGCGATCAGCAAGGGGCTGGTGCGCAGTATTTT. It encodes CASSDQQGAGAQYF.

Points on this clonotype: The CDR3 end shows no conserved phenylalanine or tryptophan, and so a read error is likely. The DNA is omitted, as the CDR3 cannot be located on it reliably, and the CDR3 follows TCRdb's listing. The chain joins TRBV7-8 to TRBJ2-1; the DNA was not compared with TRBD1, the D call given in the table. Germline V gene sequence: CDR1 SGHVS, CDR2 FQNEAQ. The CDR3 is 13 residues long, ends included. CDR3 residues: CASSVGGIHEKHY.

CDR3 nucleotides: TGTGCCAGCAGCTCAGTTGACACGATCGAGGATACGCAGTATTTT. Residues: CASSSVDTIEDTQYF. V usage is TRBV11-3 and J usage is TRBJ2-3; D is uncertain. This CDR3 comprises 15 residues. The ends were cut back, 4 bases at V and 6 bases at J, with 17 bases in the middle. Per germline, CDR1 SGHNT and CDR2 YENEEA.